The 24 T cell receptor beta chains presented below share a single source sample, sequenced in a study of blood T cell repertoires in COVID-19. Here immunoSEQ multiplex PCR was the method, and the copy in TCRdb shows in-frame clones only, minus some. Of 65,000 to 85,000 clones listed, 87% are singletons. The sample comprised peripheral blood. The origin of the receptors is a woman between 18 and 30 years old with acute or convalescent COVID-19.

The chain combines TRBV29-1 with TRBJ1-2; D remains ambiguous. The CDR3 covers 14 residues. Germline-derived CDR1 and CDR2 are SQVTM and ANQGSEA. The V and J ends lost 6 bases and 2 bases respectively, with 16 bases between them. As DNA, the CDR3 is TGCAGCGTAGACTATGCTCCGGGAAACTATGGCTACACCTTC. It translates to CSVDYAPGNYGYTF.

CDR3 DNA sequence: TGCGCCAGCAGCCAAGAGGTAGCGGGAGGCCCTCGGCAGTTCTTC. This translates into CASSQEVAGGPRQFF. The chain uses TRBV4-3 and TRBJ2-1; 10 positions match TRBD2. This CDR3 has 15 residues. Germline CDR1 reads LGHNA; CDR2 reads YSLEER. Trimming removed 0 bases from V and 12 bases from J; junction bases left unmatched: 8.

The chain couples TRBV10-3 to TRBJ2-7; tentatively, D is TRBD1 (5 bases). The CDR3 has 15 amino acids. The V end was cut by 3 bases, the J end by 2 bases, with 14 bases between. Per the germline V gene, CDR1 is ENHRY and CDR2 is SYGVKD. CDR3 protein: CAISEGVGEAYEQYF. The CDR3 bases are TGTGCCATCAGTGAAGGGGTTGGCGAGGCCTACGAGCAGTACTTC.

As DNA, the CDR3 is TGCGCCAGCAGCACGGACAATAATTCACCCCTCCACTTT. It specifies CASSTDNNSPLHF. This chain joins TRBV5-1 and TRBJ1-6; maybe TRBD1 (5 bases). The V end lost 4 bases, the J end lost 5 bases, and 7 bases lay between the germline ends. Germline CDR1 is SGHRS and CDR2 is YFSETQ. This CDR3 has 13 amino acids.

The chain employs TRBV7-2 and TRBJ2-3; 9 bases fit TRBD2. CDR3 size: 14 residues. The V gene end was trimmed by 3 bases and the J gene end by 4 bases; junction bases not matched to a gene: 2. Germline-derived CDR1 and CDR2 are SGHTA and FQGNSA. The CDR3 here is CASSFSGSADTQYF. The CDR3 DNA sequence: TGTGCCAGCAGCTTTAGCGGGAGCGCAGATACGCAGTATTTT.

J is TRBJ1-5 and V is TRBV30; D is perhaps TRBD1 (6 bases). In germline, CDR1 is GTSNPN, CDR2 SVGIG (reference sequence). The CDR3 totals 14 residues. The ends were cut back, 4 bases at V and 0 bases at J, with 10 bases in the middle. The CDR3 here is CAWTGENSNQPQHF. DNA for the CDR3: TGTGCCTGGACAGGGGAAAATAGCAATCAGCCCCAGCATTTT.

The chain recombines TRBV18 with TRBJ1-2; 8 nucleotides agree with TRBD1. CDR1 and CDR2 from the germline V gene are KGHSH and LQKENI. J lost 6 bases, V lost 3 bases, and 9 bases had no gene match. This CDR3 is 15 amino acids long. CDR3 residues: CASSPGGRGRNGYTF. The DNA for the CDR3 is TGTGCCAGCTCACCCGGCGGCAGGGGGCGGAATGGCTACACCTTC.

The DNA for the CDR3 is TGTGCCAGCAGCCAAGTGGGGGGTACTGAAGCTTTCTTT. It translates to CASSQVGGTEAFF. The chain combines TRBV3-1 (or the pseudogene TRBV3-2) with TRBJ1-1; maybe TRBD1 (5 bases). Germline assignment: CDR1 LGHDT and CDR2 YNNKEL (reference sequence). V dropped 1 base and J dropped 5 bases, with 8 bases sitting between them. This CDR3 contains 13 residues.

This clone was seen once. This chain links TRBV10-2 with TRBJ1-6; 7 bases are a match to TRBD1. The CDR3 spans 15 residues. Germline V gene data show CDR1 as WSHSY and CDR2 as SAAADI. Trimming at V came to 5 bases and at J to 2 bases, leaving 3 bases not matched to a gene. CDR3 protein: CASSSGTAYNSPLHF. The CDR3 DNA reads as TGCGCCAGCAGTTCAGGGACAGCCTATAATTCACCCCTCCACTTT.

The V and J genes are TRBV21-1 and TRBJ1-1. TRBV21-1 is a pseudogene segment. The CDR3 is made up of 15 amino acids. CDR3 amino acids: CASPIGGERFTEAFF. The CDR3 DNA reads TGTGCCAGCCCGATTGGGGGGGAGAGATTCACTGAAGCTTTCTTT.

The chain recombines TRBV15 with TRBJ1-1, with TRBD1 matching 7 bases. This CDR3 contains 16 residues. The J segment lost 1 base and the V segment lost 0 bases, leaving 5 bases of the junction unmatched. Germline CDR1 LNHNV, CDR2 YYDKDF (reference sequence). CDR3 sequence: CATSRDTTGTNTEAFF. Written as DNA, the CDR3 is TGTGCCACCAGCAGAGATACGACAGGGACGAACACTGAAGCTTTCTTT.

This clone was counted ten times or more. The chain has TRBV5-6 and TRBJ2-1; 8 bases map to TRBD2. CDR1 is SGHDT and CDR2 is YYEEEE in the germline V gene. The CDR3 sequence is 15 residues long. V lost 0 bases, J lost 9 bases, and 8 bases stayed unmatched. The CDR3 loop reads CASSLAETSAAEQFF. The CDR3 region has the DNA TGTGCCAGCAGCTTGGCCGAGACTAGCGCGGCTGAGCAGTTCTTC.

The chain joins TRBV7-9 to TRBJ2-2; a weak D match, TRBD1 (6 bases). V lost 6 bases and J lost 2, with 13 bases in between. This CDR3 is built from 15 residues. The germline V gene has CDR1 SEHNR and CDR2 FQNEAQ (reference sequence). This CDR3 reads CASRQGQFNTGELFF. The DNA of the CDR3 is TGTGCCAGCAGACAAGGACAGTTTAACACCGGGGAGCTGTTTTTT. Complete variable domain (other parts from reference TRBV7-9 and TRBJ2-2): DTGVSQNPRHKITKRGQNVTFRCDPISEHNRLYWYRQTLGQGPEFLTYFQNEAQLEKSRLLSDRFSAERPKGSFSTLEIQRTEQGDSAMYLCASRQGQFNTGELFFGEGSRLTVL.

The J gene is TRBJ2-7, the V gene TRBV5-1, with TRBD1 as a possible D gene (5 bases). Trimming cost V 4 bases and J 7 bases, with 21 bases left between them. The CDR3 runs 15 residues. In germline, CDR1 is SGHRS, CDR2 YFSETQ. As DNA, the CDR3 is TGCGCCAGCAGCCCCTCGACAGCTGCCATAGGGGAGCAGTACTTC. Translation gives CASSPSTAAIGEQYF.

The rearrangement joins TRBV18 to TRBJ1-5, with D perhaps matching TRBD1 (6 bases). CDR1 and CDR2 from the germline V gene are KGHSH and LQKENI. The length of the CDR3 is 19 residues. The V and J ends lost 2 bases and 0 bases respectively, with 20 bases between them. CDR3 coding DNA: TGTGCCAGCTCACCATATTCCCTAGGAGAGGGGGTTAGCAATCAGCCCCAGCATTTT. Protein sequence: CASSPYSLGEGVSNQPQHF.

The CDR3 DNA reads TGTGCCTGGAGCGATCAGGGTTTGGGCAATCAGCCCCAGCATTTT. Translation gives CAWSDQGLGNQPQHF. This chain links TRBV30 with TRBJ1-5, with D possibly being TRBD1 (5 bases). Germline CDR1 reads GTSNPN; CDR2 reads SVGIG (reference sequence). The length of the CDR3 is 15 residues. Trimming removed 3 bases at V and 2 bases at J, with 14 bases between.

This clone was recorded a few times. The chain uses TRBV19 and TRBJ1-5, with 9 bases fitting TRBD1. The germline V gene has CDR1 LNHDA and CDR2 SQIVND (reference sequence). V shed 7 bases and J 6 bases; nucleotides not matched to a gene: 10. The CDR3 is 15 residues long. CDR3 in amino acids: CASNPGQGSAQPQHF. CDR3 DNA sequence: TGTGCCAGTAATCCGGGACAGGGCTCCGCTCAGCCCCAGCATTTT.

In its sample, this clone was seen a few times. V and J are TRBV7-8 and TRBJ2-7, with a tentative D call TRBD2 (7 bases). V lost 5 bases and J lost 7, with 15 bases in between. This CDR3 spans 13 amino acids. Germline lookup yields CDR1 SGHVS and CDR2 FQNEAQ. This chain's CDR3 is CASSPRGAREQYF. The DNA of the CDR3 is TGTGCCAGCAGCCCCCGGGGGGCTCGGGAGCAGTACTTC.

V gene TRBV7-2 combines with J gene TRBJ2-3; 7 bases align to TRBD2. Germline values: CDR1 SGHTA, CDR2 FQGNSA. This CDR3 region has 15 residues. Trimming removed 4 bases from V and 1 base from J; junction bases left unmatched: 5. CDR3 sequence: CASSSQSGGTDTQYF. CDR3 nucleotides: TGTGCCAGCAGCTCCCAGAGCGGGGGCACAGATACGCAGTATTTT.

The gene calls are TRBV30 and TRBJ2-1; D is ambiguous. V was shortened by 4 bases and J by 2 bases, with 12 bases between the two germline ends. CDR1 GTSNPN and CDR2 SVGIG come from the germline V gene (reference sequence). This CDR3 region has 14 residues. CDR3 nucleotides: TGTGCCTGGACGAGGATAAATACCTACAATGAGCAGTTCTTC. This encodes CAWTRINTYNEQFF.

The rearrangement uses TRBV15 and TRBJ1-5, with TRBD1 as a possible D gene (5 bases). The ends were cut back, 1 base at V and 6 bases at J, with 10 bases in the middle. The length of the CDR3 is 14 residues. CDR1 is LNHNV and CDR2 is YYDKDF in the germline V gene (reference sequence). The DNA for the CDR3 is TGTGCCACCAGCAGAGGCAGGGTCGGTCAGCCCCAGCATTTT. Translating it yields CATSRGRVGQPQHF.

The chain links TRBV11-3 to TRBJ2-1; no clear D. The CDR3 spans 13 residues. Germline loops: CDR1 SGHNT, CDR2 YENEEA. Trimming removed 5 bases at V and 2 bases at J, with 7 bases between. The CDR3 nucleotides are TGTGCCAGCAGCGACTCTACCTACAATGAGCAGTTCTTC. Translation gives CASSDSTYNEQFF.

This chain joins TRBV18 and TRBJ1-1; D is perhaps TRBD1 (6 bases). V was trimmed by 3 bases and J by 6 bases, leaving 11 bases between them. CDR3 length equals 13 residues. Germline CDR1 and CDR2: KGHSH and LQKENI. The CDR3 DNA reads as TGTGCCAGCTCACCGGGGGGGCAGGCTGAAGCTTTCTTT. Protein: CASSPGGQAEAFF. Variable domain in full (rest from reference TRBV18 and TRBJ1-1): NAGVMQNPRHLVRRRGQEARLRCSPMKGHSHVYWYRQLPEEGLKFMVYLQKENIIDESGMPKERFSAEFPKEGPSILRIQQVVRGDSAAYFCASSPGGQAEAFFGQGTRLTVV.

The chain is built from TRBV5-1 and TRBJ2-7; TRBD1 might be the D (5 bases). This CDR3 contains 13 residues. Trimming stripped 0 bases from V and 1 base from J, with 5 bases between. The germline CDR1 and CDR2 sequences are SGHRS and YFSETQ. The CDR3 coding sequence is TGCGCCAGCAGCTTGGGACAGTCCTACGAGCAGTACTTC. Translated: CASSLGQSYEQYF.